This note documents a single TCR beta chain sequence. What this receptor recognizes is not known. No base qualities exist here, and no much larger clone lies one base off it. These data belong to a study of T cells in Graves' hyperthyroidism and ophthalmopathy (dated by TCRdb to between 2018 and 2020). Background on the whole study: Peripheral blood was sampled at the time of initial diagnosis, prior to any treatment. Following sampling, methimazole starting at 30 mg daily was given to hyperthyroidism patients, and high-dose intravenous methylprednisolone was given to ophthalmopathy patients. The paper describes TCR Vbeta CDR3 sequencing of 120 to 150 peripheral blood samples, made up of 43 ophthalmopathy patients, over 70 hyperthyroidism patients and approximately 17 progressor patients. Whether ophthalmopathy could be predicted prospectively was tested in an independent validation cohort made up of fewer than 20 hyperthyroidism patients plus 17 patients who later progressed to ophthalmopathy. The study also compared thyroid tissue and blood T-cell repertoires from a handful of Graves' hyperthyroidism patients. To identify distinguishing TCR V-J signatures, a discovery cohort of some 99 patients was used, comprising 40 to 45 with Graves' ophthalmopathy and around 57 with stable Graves' hyperthyroidism. The 100 or so discovery patients were divided at random into training and test sets in a 7:3 ratio.

The TCR beta CDR3 regions were amplified from the RNA transcripts. The TCR CDR3 was subjected to a first round of RT-PCR using the HTBI primer set and the Qiagen OneStep RT-PCR kit. The libraries were constructed in a second round of multiplex PCR and then size-selected and purified. Paired-end sequencing of the libraries was performed with 100 bp reads on an Illumina HiSeq2000. The authors' pipeline ran thus. Raw data were processed with SOAPnuke, discarding reads with adapters, uncalled bases, mean Phred below 15, or no exact constant-primer or identifier match. COPE v1.2.5 was used to merge high-quality paired reads, and clonotypes were defined as unique nucleotide sequences. Clonotypes were aligned to IMGT TRBV, TRBD and TRBJ reference segments using MiTCR v1.1. The analysis was restricted to V-J combinations with a frequency above 0.0001, which together covered about 99% of the repertoires. A TCS score was defined as the ratio between F50 (clonal expansion) and ExV (chaos), using BLOSUM62-based TCRdist between CDR3 peptides within each V-J. Welch's t-statistics and random forest reduced fewer than 550 V-J features to 13, which were used in a naive Bayes classifier (R e1071). Clones were called with MiXCR by TCRdb after fastp trimmed the public reads at Q25, and only in-frame beta chains were retained. All rows with the same CDR3 protein become a single entry with the most common DNA and genes. The V and J calls reflect TCRdb's pipeline rather than the authors' work. The sample contains about 530,000 distinct CDR3 sequences, 17% of them found a single time. The top ten clones comprise around 17% of the sample.

The CDR3 spans 13 residues, from the cysteine through the phenylalanine. Left in the record is the CDR3 DNA by itself, 39 bases read in frame from the first base. V and J are trimmed by 7 bases and 4 bases, and the gene matches miss 3 bases of the junction. The germline V gene specifies MNHNS as CDR1 and SASEGT as CDR2. Ophthalmopathy patients had moderately to severely active disease, Clinical Activity Score of at least 3, NOSPECS grade of at least 4, and duration under 3 months. Patients with uncontrolled infections, other autoimmune diseases, pregnancy or lactation were excluded. Diagnoses were based on clinical symptoms, serum thyroxine and TRAb, thyroid ultrasound and orbital computed tomography. Ficoll-Paque density gradient centrifugation was used to isolate PBMCs from approximately 11 ml of fresh peripheral blood. Total RNA was extracted with Trizol reagent, and quality was checked on an Agilent 2100 Bioanalyzer.

General study outcomes and caveats: Ophthalmopathy was separated from stable hyperthyroidism by a 13 V-J signature model, with over 85% sensitivity and roughly 84% specificity obtained in cross-validation and 80%/75% obtained in testing. Most expanded thyroid clonotypes (frequency above 0.001) were also detected in blood, suggesting blood repertoires may reflect thyroid immune responses. During validation, the model predicted progression to ophthalmopathy a median of approximately six months ahead of onset, with roughly 65% sensitivity and more than 72% specificity. No statistical method was used to fix the sample size in advance, and group allocation was not hidden from the investigators.

Sequencing was done on a sample of blood. The chain is made from TRBV6-1 and TRBJ1-4, with 7 bases aligning to TRBD1. This receptor was identified in a woman aged 18-30 years with Graves' ophthalmopathy. DNA sequence: TGTGCCAGCAAGGGACAGCTTAATGAAAAACTGTTTTTT. Its protein reads: CASKGQLNEKLFF.